The 22 T cell receptor beta chains presented below share a single source sample, sequenced in a study of T cell responses to AZD1222 COVID-19 vaccine. The repertoire was sequenced with immunoSEQ multiplex PCR; TCRdb's copy has only in-frame clones and lacks some. The profile shows around 80,000 clones, approximately 91% of them singletons. Material: peripheral blood, obtained on day 0 of AZD1222 vaccination. Receptors originate from an adult in good health.

The chain joins TRBV6-5 to TRBJ1-5, with D uncertain. The CDR3 spans 15 residues. Per the germline V gene, CDR1 is MNHEY and CDR2 is SVGAGI. The V gene lost 0 bases and the J gene lost 0 bases, with 6 bases spanning the gap. In DNA, the CDR3 is TGTGCCAGCAGTTACTCTGGGCTTAGCAATCAGCCCCAGCATTTT. Protein sequence: CASSYSGLSNQPQHF.

The CDR3 nucleotides read TGCGCCAGCAGCGGACAGGGATTGAGCTCCTATAATTCACCCCTCCACTTT. Its protein product is CASSGQGLSSYNSPLHF. The chain joins TRBV5-1 to TRBJ1-6; TRBD1 agrees at 8 bases. Germline V gene data show CDR1 as SGHRS and CDR2 as YFSETQ. J was trimmed by 0 bases and V by 4 bases; bases with no gene match: 6. CDR3 length: 17 residues.

This chain connects TRBV6-4 to TRBJ1-1; D is unresolved. The CDR3 extends over 14 amino acids. From germline, CDR1 is MRHNA and CDR2 SNTAGT. V lost 2 bases and J 1 base, leaving 8 bases between the germline ends. The CDR3 is CASSDRDKNTEAFF. Written as DNA, the CDR3 is TGTGCCAGCAGTGACCGCGACAAGAACACTGAAGCTTTCTTT.

This clone has just one count. V usage is TRBV9 and J usage is TRBJ2-3; 7 bases are a match to TRBD2. The ends lost 0 bases at V and 0 bases at J; junction bases unmatched: 4. Per the germline V gene, CDR1 is SGDLS and CDR2 is YYNGEE. The CDR3 extends over 16 amino acids. CDR3 amino acids: CASSVGVGGSTDTQYF. The CDR3 coding sequence is TGTGCCAGCAGCGTAGGAGTGGGGGGGAGCACAGATACGCAGTATTTT. Variable domain in full (rest from reference TRBV9 and TRBJ2-3): DSGVTQTPKHLITATGQRVTLRCSPRSGDLSVYWYQQSLDQGLQFLIQYYNGEERAKGNILERFSAQQFPDLHSELNLSSLELGDSALYFCASSVGVGGSTDTQYFGPGTRLTVL.

The table lists this clone with a count of one. The chain combines TRBV2 with TRBJ2-3; the match to TRBD2 covers 11 bases. The trim removed 2 bases at V and 0 bases at J, leaving 10 bases unmatched. This CDR3 is 19 amino acids long. The V gene's germline CDR1 is SNHLY and CDR2 FYNNEI. CDR3 residues: CASSEWQTSGGASTDTQYF. CDR3 coding DNA: TGTGCCAGCAGTGAATGGCAAACTAGCGGGGGTGCTAGCACAGATACGCAGTATTTT.

The chain joins TRBV6-1 to TRBJ1-2; 8 nucleotides line up with TRBD1. The germline CDR1 and CDR2 sequences are MNHNS and SASEGT. The CDR3 extends over 15 amino acids. The junction had 5 bases not matched to a gene; V was cut back by 1 base and J by 4 bases. The CDR3 DNA is TGTGCCAGCAGTGAAGACCCCACAGGGGGCTATGGCTACACCTTC. Protein sequence: CASSEDPTGGYGYTF.

For the CDR3, the DNA is TGCGCCAGCAGCCAATTTGGTTATGTTACGCAGTATTTT. Translating gives CASSQFGYVTQYF. J is TRBJ2-3 and V is TRBV4-1; D uncertain. The CDR3 has 13 amino acids. CDR1 and CDR2 from the germline V gene are MGHRA and YSYEKL. With 2 bases removed from V and 8 bases from J, the gap between germline ends came to 11 bases.

This clone was seen a single time. This chain joins TRBV5-5 and TRBJ2-7; D may be TRBD2 (5 bases). CDR3 size: 15 residues. Germline assignment: CDR1 SGHKS and CDR2 YYEKEE (reference sequence). Trimming removed 1 base at V and 0 bases at J, with 11 bases between. The CDR3 coding sequence is TGTGCCAGCAGCTTGATCCAGCGGAGCTCCTACGAGCAGTACTTC. Protein product: CASSLIQRSSYEQYF.

This chain connects TRBV10-1 to TRBJ2-2; 8 positions match TRBD2. The trim removed 4 bases at V and 2 bases at J, leaving 12 bases unmatched. CDR3 size: 18 residues. The V gene's germline CDR1 is WNHNN and CDR2 SYGVQD (reference sequence). This CDR3 is CASSGLPRGGPNTGELFF. The CDR3 nucleotides read TGCGCCAGCAGTGGGTTACCTCGCGGGGGGCCTAACACCGGGGAGCTGTTTTTT.

The chain carries TRBV3-1 (or the pseudogene TRBV3-2) and TRBJ2-1; D call uncertain. This CDR3 is built from 14 residues. Trimming pared 4 bases from V and 3 bases from J, leaving 10 bases between. The germline gives CDR1 LGHDT, CDR2 YNNKEL (reference sequence). The CDR3, as DNA: TGTGCCAGCAGCCCCGGTTGGGACTACAATGAGCAGTTCTTC. This sequence encodes CASSPGWDYNEQFF.

The rearrangement links TRBV30 to TRBJ1-5, with D possibly TRBD1 on 5 matching bases. Germline V gives CDR1 GTSNPN, CDR2 SVGIG (reference sequence). The length of the CDR3 is 16 residues. The V and J ends lost 2 bases and 2 bases respectively, with 16 bases between them. Here the CDR3 DNA reads TGTGCCTGGAGTATCGGTTGGGGGTTGGGCAATCAGCCCCAGCATTTT. It yields the protein CAWSIGWGLGNQPQHF. Looking up the rest from reference TRBV30 and TRBJ1-5 gives the full variable domain: SQTIHQWPATLVQPVGSPLSLECTVEGTSNPNLYWYRQAAGRGLQLLFYSVGIGQISSEVPQNLSASRPQDRQFILSSKKLLLSDSGFYLCAWSIGWGLGNQPQHFGDGTRLSIL.

This clone came up once. The chain links TRBV4-1 to TRBJ1-2; 7 bases agree with TRBD1. The V and J ends lost 0 bases and 4 bases, in that order; junction bases with no gene match: 5. The germline V gene encodes CDR1 MGHRA and CDR2 YSYEKL. The CDR3 is made up of 15 amino acids. The DNA of the CDR3 is TGCGCCAGCAGCCAAGATTCGGGACAGTTCTATGGCTACACCTTC. Translation gives CASSQDSGQFYGYTF.

V gene TRBV7-9 combines with J gene TRBJ2-7, with 12 bases that match TRBD2. Germline CDR1 SEHNR, CDR2 FQNEAQ (reference sequence). Trimming cost V 4 bases and J 5 bases; bases outside gene matches: 6. The CDR3 length is 15 residues. CDR3 sequence (DNA): TGTGCCAGCAGCTCCCGTGGACTAGCGGGGAACGAGCAGTACTTC. It encodes CASSSRGLAGNEQYF.

This chain connects TRBV4-1 to TRBJ2-6; 7 bases align to TRBD1. Germline trimming cut 3 bases from V and 4 bases from J; bases unmatched to any gene: 3. Per germline, CDR1 MGHRA and CDR2 YSYEKL. The length of the CDR3 is 15 residues. CDR3 DNA: TGCGCCAGCAGCCAGACAGGGACCGGGGCCAACGTCCTGACTTTC. This encodes CASSQTGTGANVLTF.

The gene calls are TRBV6-2 or TRBV6-3 and TRBJ2-7, with 7 nucleotides matching TRBD1. Germline loops: CDR1 MNHEY, CDR2 SVGEGT. The ends lost 5 bases at V and 4 bases at J; junction bases unmatched: 8. This CDR3 is built from 14 residues. The CDR3 protein is CASSPGQSFYEQYV. As DNA, the CDR3 is TGTGCCAGCAGTCCGGGACAGAGTTTTTACGAGCAGTACGTC.

V and J are TRBV5-6 and TRBJ1-3; D is unclear. This CDR3 has 12 amino acids. CDR1 is SGHDT, CDR2 YYEEEE, per germline. Trimming shortened V by 1 base and J by 3 bases, and 2 bases separated the two germline ends. The CDR3 protein is CASSLSGNTIYF. Written as DNA, the CDR3 is TGTGCCAGCAGCTTGAGTGGAAACACCATATATTTT.

This clone came up once. The V and J genes are TRBV30 and TRBJ1-1; D is perhaps TRBD1 (6 bases). The V end was cut by 1 base, the J end by 0 bases, with 15 bases between. The CDR3 totals 16 residues. Germline V gene sequence: CDR1 GTSNPN, CDR2 SVGIG (reference sequence). The CDR3 sequence is CAWSAGSRGMNTEAFF. CDR3 DNA sequence: TGTGCCTGGAGTGCCGGGTCCAGGGGTATGAACACTGAAGCTTTCTTT.

This clone was found once. This chain connects TRBV7-2 to TRBJ1-5; TRBD1 agrees at 7 bases. The CDR3 sequence is 15 residues long. V lost 5 bases and J lost 6; bases outside the gene matches: 10. CDR1 is SGHTA and CDR2 is FQGNSA in the germline V gene. CDR3 DNA sequence: TGTGCCAGCAGCACAACAGGGGACGGGGTTCAGCCCCAGCATTTT. It specifies CASSTTGDGVQPQHF. The full variable domain, completed using reference TRBV7-2 and TRBJ1-5, is GAGVSQSPSNKVTEKGKDVELRCDPISGHTALYWYRQSLGQGLEFLIYFQGNSAPDKSGLPSDRFSAERTGGSVSTLTIQRTQQEDSAVYLCASSTTGDGVQPQHFGDGTRLSIL.

This chain links TRBV2 with TRBJ2-2; either TRBD1 or TRBD2 may supply D (5 bases each). The CDR3 has 13 amino acids. The germline V gene encodes CDR1 SNHLY and CDR2 FYNNEI. Trimming left V 11 bases short and J 4 bases short, with 14 bases between. CDR3 nucleotide sequence: TGTGCCTGCCAGGGACGGCTCACCGGGGAGCTGTTTTTT. Its translation: CACQGRLTGELFF.

J is TRBJ2-3 and V is TRBV6-2 or TRBV6-3; 11 bases fit TRBD2. This CDR3 is built from 15 residues. Losses at the gene ends were 6 bases for V and 2 bases for J; bases not matched to a gene: 4. Germline V CDR1 and CDR2: MNHEY, SVGEGT. The CDR3 reads CASSVTSGNTDTQYF. As DNA, the CDR3 is TGTGCCAGCAGCGTGACTAGCGGGAACACAGATACGCAGTATTTT.

This clone was counted only a few times. The chain has TRBV3-1 (or the pseudogene TRBV3-2) and TRBJ1-3, with D unresolved. The CDR3 covers 17 residues. The ends were cut back, 0 bases at V and 0 bases at J, with 12 bases in the middle. The germline V gene has CDR1 LGHDT and CDR2 YNNKEL (reference sequence). The chain's CDR3 is CASSQDLFPSSGNTIYF. As DNA, the CDR3 is TGTGCCAGCAGCCAAGATCTATTCCCATCCTCTGGAAACACCATATATTTT.

The chain carries TRBV28 and TRBJ2-7; 8 bases align to TRBD1. Losses at the gene ends were 5 bases for V and 3 bases for J; bases not matched to a gene: 18. The CDR3 is 18 amino acids. Looked up from germline, CDR1 is MDHEN and CDR2 is SYDVKM. The CDR3 DNA sequence: TGTGCCAGCAGTCACCGGGACAGGTTCCTCCCTGACCTCTACGAGCAGTACTTC. The encoded protein is CASSHRDRFLPDLYEQYF.